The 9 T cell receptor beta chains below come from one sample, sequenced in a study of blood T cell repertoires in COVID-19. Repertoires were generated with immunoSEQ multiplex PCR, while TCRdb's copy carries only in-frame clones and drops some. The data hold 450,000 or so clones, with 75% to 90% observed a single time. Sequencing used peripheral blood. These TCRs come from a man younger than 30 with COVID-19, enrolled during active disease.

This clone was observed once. CDR3: CASSVNPVPTYEQYF. CDR3 sequence (DNA): TGCGCCAGCAGCGTAAATCCAGTTCCAACCTACGAGCAGTACTTC. The chain links TRBV5-1 to TRBJ2-7; D unclear. The CDR3 extends over 15 amino acids. Trimming took off 4 bases at V and 2 bases at J, with 16 bases between the two ends. The V gene's germline CDR1 is SGHRS and CDR2 YFSETQ.

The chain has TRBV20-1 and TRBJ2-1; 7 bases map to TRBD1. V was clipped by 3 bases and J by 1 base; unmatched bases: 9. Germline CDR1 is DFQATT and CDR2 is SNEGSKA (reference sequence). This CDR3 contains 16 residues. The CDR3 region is CSASSTGAGSYNEQFF. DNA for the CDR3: TGCAGTGCTAGTTCTACAGGGGCCGGGTCCTACAATGAGCAGTTCTTC.

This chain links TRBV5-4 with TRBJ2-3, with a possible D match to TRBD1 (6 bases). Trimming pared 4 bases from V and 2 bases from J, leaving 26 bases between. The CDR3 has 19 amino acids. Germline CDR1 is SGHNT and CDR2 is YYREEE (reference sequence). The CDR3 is CASSRPGGESVPDTDTQYF. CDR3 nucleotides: TGTGCCAGCAGCCGCCCTGGGGGCGAAAGCGTCCCCGACACAGATACGCAGTATTTT.

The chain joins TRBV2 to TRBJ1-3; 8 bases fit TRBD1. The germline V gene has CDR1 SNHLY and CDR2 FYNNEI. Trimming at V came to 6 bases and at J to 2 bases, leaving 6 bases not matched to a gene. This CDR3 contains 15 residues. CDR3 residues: CASSQGQGAGNTIYF. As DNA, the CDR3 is TGTGCCAGCAGCCAAGGACAGGGAGCTGGAAACACCATATATTTT. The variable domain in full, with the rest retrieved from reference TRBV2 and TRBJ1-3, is EPEVTQTPSHQVTQMGQEVILRCVPISNHLYFYWYRQILGQKVEFLVSFYNNEISEKSEIFDDQFSVERPDGSNFTLKIRSTKLEDSAMYFCASSQGQGAGNTIYFGEGSWLTVV.

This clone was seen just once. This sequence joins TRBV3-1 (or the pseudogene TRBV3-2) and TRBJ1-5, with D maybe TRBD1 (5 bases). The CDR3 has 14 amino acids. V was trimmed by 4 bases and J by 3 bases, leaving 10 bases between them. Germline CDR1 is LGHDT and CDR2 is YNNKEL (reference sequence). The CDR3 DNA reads TGTGCCAGCAGCCGGCAGGGAAACAATCAGCCCCAGCATTTT. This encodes CASSRQGNNQPQHF.

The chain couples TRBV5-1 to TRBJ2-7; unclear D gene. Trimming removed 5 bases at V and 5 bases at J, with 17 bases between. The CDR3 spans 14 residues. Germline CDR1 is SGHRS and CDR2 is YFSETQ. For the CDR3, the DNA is TGCGCCAGCAGTTTATCACAAACAGTCCACGAGCAGTACTTC. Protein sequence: CASSLSQTVHEQYF.

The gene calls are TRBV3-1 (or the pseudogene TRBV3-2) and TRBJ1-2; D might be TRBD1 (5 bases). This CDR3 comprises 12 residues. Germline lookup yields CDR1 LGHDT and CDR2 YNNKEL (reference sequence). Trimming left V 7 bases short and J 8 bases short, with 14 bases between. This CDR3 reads CASTDVGGGYTF. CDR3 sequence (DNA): TGTGCCAGCACCGATGTGGGGGGGGGCTACACCTTC.

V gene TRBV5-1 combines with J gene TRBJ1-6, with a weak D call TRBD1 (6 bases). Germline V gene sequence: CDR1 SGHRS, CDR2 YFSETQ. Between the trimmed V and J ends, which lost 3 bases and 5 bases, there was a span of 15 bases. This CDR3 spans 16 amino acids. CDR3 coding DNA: TGCGCCAGCAGCTACGTCCCACAGGGTGATAATTCACCCCTCCACTTT. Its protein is CASSYVPQGDNSPLHF.

This chain's CDR3 is CASAFSGANVLTF. In DNA, the CDR3 is TGTGCCAGCGCGTTCTCTGGGGCCAACGTCCTGACTTTC. The chain recombines TRBV27 with TRBJ2-6; D gene unclear. Trimming pared 8 bases from V and 0 bases from J, leaving 5 bases between. The CDR3 is 13 residues long. The germline V gene encodes CDR1 MNHEY and CDR2 SMNVEV (reference sequence).